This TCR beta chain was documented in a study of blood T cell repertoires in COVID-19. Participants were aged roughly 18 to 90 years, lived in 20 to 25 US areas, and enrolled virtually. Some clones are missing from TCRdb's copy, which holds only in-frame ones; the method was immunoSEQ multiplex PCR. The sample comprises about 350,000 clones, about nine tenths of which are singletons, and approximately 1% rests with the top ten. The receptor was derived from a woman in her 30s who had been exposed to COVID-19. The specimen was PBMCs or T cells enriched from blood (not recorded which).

CDR3: CASSVNRGQGTGELFF. CDR3 coding DNA: TGTGCCAGCAGCGTCAACAGGGGGCAAGGGACCGGGGAGCTGTTTTTT. The gene calls are TRBV9 and TRBJ2-2; 9 bases are shared with TRBD1. Trimming took 2 bases from V and 5 from J; bases not matched to a gene: 7. The CDR3 contains 16 residues. Per the germline V gene, CDR1 is SGDLS and CDR2 is YYNGEE.